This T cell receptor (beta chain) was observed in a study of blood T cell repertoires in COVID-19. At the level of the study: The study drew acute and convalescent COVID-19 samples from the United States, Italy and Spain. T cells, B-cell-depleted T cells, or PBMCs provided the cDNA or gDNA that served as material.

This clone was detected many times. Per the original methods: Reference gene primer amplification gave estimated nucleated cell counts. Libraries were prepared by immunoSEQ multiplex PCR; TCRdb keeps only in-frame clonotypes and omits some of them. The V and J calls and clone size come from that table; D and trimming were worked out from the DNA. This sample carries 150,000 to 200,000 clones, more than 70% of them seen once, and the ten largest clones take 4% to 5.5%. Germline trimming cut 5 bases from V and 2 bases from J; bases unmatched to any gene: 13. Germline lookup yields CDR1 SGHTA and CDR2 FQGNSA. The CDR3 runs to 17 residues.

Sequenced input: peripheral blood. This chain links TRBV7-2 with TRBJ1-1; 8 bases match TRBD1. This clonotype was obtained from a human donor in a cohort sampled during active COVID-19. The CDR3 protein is CASSHQPLRGRNTEAFF. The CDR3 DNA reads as TGTGCCAGCAGCCACCAACCCCTCAGGGGGCGTAACACTGAAGCTTTCTTT.